This T cell receptor (beta chain) was profiled in a study of neurological immune-mediated disorders. Trimming removed 5 bases from V and 2 bases from J; junction bases left unmatched: 3. The CDR3 is 15 amino acids. Using its own MiXCR run on the 5' RACE reads, TCRdb lists one record per CDR3 protein. The repertoire holds some 30,000 distinct CDR3 sequences, with approximately 22% as singletons. This clonotype was seen ten or more times. Its antigen remains unidentified. General observations from the study: The greatest TCR clonal expansion appeared in HTLV-1-associated myelopathy and the smallest, falling below healthy controls, in multiple sclerosis.

Sequenced input: CD4+ T cells from blood. The receptor was derived from a man aged 50 or older with HTLV-1-associated myelopathy (HAM/TSP). The chain couples TRBV12-3 or TRBV12-4 to TRBJ1-6; the match to TRBD1 covers 7 bases. The CDR3 DNA follows: TGTGCCAGCAGTGACAGGGATACCTATAATTCACCCCTCCACTTT. Its protein product is CASSDRDTYNSPLHF.